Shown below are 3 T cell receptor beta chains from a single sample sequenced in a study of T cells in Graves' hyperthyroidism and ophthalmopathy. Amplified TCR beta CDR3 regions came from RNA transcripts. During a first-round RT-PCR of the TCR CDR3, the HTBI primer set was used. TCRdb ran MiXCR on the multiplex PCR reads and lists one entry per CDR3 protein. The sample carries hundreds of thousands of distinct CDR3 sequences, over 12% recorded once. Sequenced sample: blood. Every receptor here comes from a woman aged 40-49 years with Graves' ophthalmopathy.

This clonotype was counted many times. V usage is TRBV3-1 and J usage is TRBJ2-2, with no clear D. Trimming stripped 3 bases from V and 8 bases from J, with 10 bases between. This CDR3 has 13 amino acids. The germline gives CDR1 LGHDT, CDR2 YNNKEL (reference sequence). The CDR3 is CASSQRSGGELFF. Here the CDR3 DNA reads TGTGCCAGCAGCCAGAGAAGTGGTGGGGAGCTGTTTTTT.

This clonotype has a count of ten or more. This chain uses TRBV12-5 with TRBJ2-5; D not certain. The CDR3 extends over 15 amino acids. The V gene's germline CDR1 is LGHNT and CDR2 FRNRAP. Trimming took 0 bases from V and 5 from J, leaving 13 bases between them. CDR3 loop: CASGLVLYESETQYF. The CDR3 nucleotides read TGTGCTAGTGGTTTGGTACTATATGAATCGGAGACCCAGTACTTC.

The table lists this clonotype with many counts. The CDR3: CASSPRGRLYGYTF. The CDR3 DNA sequence: TGTGCCAGCAGTCCCAGGGGGCGCCTCTATGGCTACACCTTC. The chain links TRBV28 to TRBJ1-2; TRBD1 agrees at 8 bases. Germline-derived CDR1 and CDR2 are MDHEN and SYDVKM. V trimming: 5 bases; J trimming: 4 bases; junction bases outside the gene matches: 6. There are 14 residues in the CDR3.